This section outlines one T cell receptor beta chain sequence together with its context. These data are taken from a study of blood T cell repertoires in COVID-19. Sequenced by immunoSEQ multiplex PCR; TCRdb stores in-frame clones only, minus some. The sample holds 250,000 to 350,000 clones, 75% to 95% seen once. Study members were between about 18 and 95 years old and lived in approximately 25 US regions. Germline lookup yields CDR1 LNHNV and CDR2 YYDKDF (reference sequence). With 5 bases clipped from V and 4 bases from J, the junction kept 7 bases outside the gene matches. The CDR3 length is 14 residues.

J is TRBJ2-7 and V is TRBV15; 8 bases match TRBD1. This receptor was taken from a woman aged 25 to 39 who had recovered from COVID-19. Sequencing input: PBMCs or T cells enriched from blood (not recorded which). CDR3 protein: CATSERTGRYEQYF. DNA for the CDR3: TGTGCCACCAGCGAGAGGACAGGGCGTTACGAGCAGTACTTC. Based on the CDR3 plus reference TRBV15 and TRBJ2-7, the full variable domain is DAMVIQNPRYQVTQFGKPVTLSCSQTLNHNVMYWYQQKSSQAPKLLFHYYDKDFNNEADTPDNFQSRRPNTSFCFLDIRSPGLGDTAMYLCATSERTGRYEQYFGPGTRLTVT.